This paragraph covers one T cell receptor beta chain sequence. Its antigen is as yet unknown. This entry is derived from a study of Ad26.COV2.S vaccination and SARS-CoV-2 variants. Germline CDR1 reads KGHDR; CDR2 reads SFDVKD. The CDR3 sequence is 17 residues long. V lost 3 bases, J lost 5 bases, and 18 bases lay in between. Treatment defined: roughly 20 received Ad26.COV2.S at low or high dose, single or two shots; roughly 5 received placebo; per-sample allocation not given. Specimen acquisition occurred on day 63 following the initial vaccine or placebo injection. Measured with immunoSEQ multiplex PCR; TCRdb has only the in-frame clones, and not every one. This sample has about 680,000 clones, with approximately 88% found just once. The study's findings and limits: Breadth of non-spike TCRs did not differ between vaccinees and placebo recipients. Substantial breadth was reported for post-vaccination spike-specific CD8+ and CD4+ T cells.

This material consisted of peripheral blood, taken in a trial of Ad26.COV2.S vaccine versus placebo. The sequence was collected from a person aged 18-65 years who received the Ad26.COV2.S COVID-19 vaccine or a placebo. The chain joins TRBV24-1 to TRBJ1-4; maybe TRBD1 (6 bases). The CDR3 here is CATSDPPGRGGNEKLFF. The CDR3 DNA sequence: TGTGCCACCAGTGATCCCCCGGGCAGGGGTGGGAATGAAAAACTGTTTTTT.